This T cell receptor beta chain derives from a study of graft-versus-host responses after intestinal transplantation. At the level of the study: The transplants performed in recipients were multivisceral, liver-intestinal, or isolated intestinal.

Sequencing was performed with immunoSEQ multiplex PCR; in TCRdb, only in-frame clones are kept and a portion is missing. The sample has some 16,000 clones, over 75% seen once. General study points: Among circulating GvH clones, peak levels were associated with early post-transplant declines in HvG clones. High graft-versus-host to host-versus-graft clonal ratios were found in allografts of patients who had graft-donor T cell macrochimerism. The recipient marrow held GvH clones, and some of them showed up first in ileum or blood.

Details on this clone: Its antigen is not known.

Trimming cost V 6 bases and J 0 bases, with 5 bases left between them. Germline values: CDR1 SGHVS, CDR2 FQNEAQ. The CDR3 is 12 residues long. The gene calls are TRBV7-8 and TRBJ1-1; D is ambiguous. This receptor was taken from a human patient who received an intestinal transplant, so some T cells may come from the graft donor. The sample in question was PBMCs, obtained 110 days after intestinal transplant. The CDR3 DNA reads TGTGCCAGCAGTAAACTGAACACTGAAGCTTTCTTT. Its translation: CASSKLNTEAFF.